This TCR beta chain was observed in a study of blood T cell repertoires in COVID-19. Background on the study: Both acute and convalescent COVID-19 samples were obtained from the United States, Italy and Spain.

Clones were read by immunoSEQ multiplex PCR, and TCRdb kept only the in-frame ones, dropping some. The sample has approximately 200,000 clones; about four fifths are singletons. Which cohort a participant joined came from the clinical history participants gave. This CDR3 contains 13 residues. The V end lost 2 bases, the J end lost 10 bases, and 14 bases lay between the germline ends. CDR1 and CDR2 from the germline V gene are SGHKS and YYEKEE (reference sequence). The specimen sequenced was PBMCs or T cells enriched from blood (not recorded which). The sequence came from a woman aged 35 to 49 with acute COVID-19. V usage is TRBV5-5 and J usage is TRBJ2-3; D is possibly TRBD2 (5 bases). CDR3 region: CASSLGPSQAQYF. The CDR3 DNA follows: TGTGCCAGCAGCTTAGGGCCTAGCCAGGCGCAGTATTTT.